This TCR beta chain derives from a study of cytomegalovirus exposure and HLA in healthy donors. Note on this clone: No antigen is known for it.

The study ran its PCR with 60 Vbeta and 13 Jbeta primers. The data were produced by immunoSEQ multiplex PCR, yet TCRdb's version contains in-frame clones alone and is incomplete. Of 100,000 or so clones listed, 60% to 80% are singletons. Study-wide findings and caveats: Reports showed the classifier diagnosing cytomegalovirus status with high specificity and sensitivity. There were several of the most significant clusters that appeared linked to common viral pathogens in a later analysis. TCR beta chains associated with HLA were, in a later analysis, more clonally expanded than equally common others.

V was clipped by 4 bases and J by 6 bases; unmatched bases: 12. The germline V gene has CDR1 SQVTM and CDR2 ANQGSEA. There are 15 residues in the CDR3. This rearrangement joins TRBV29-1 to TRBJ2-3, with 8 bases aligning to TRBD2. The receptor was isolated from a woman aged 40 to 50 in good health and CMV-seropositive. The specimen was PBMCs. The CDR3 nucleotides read TGCAGCGTTGGGCCCGGGACTAGAGGTGCGGATACGCAGTATTTT. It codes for CSVGPGTRGADTQYF.